The 31 T cell receptor beta chains given below trace back to one sample, sequenced in a study of blood T cell repertoires in COVID-19. The assay was immunoSEQ multiplex PCR, and TCRdb's table has in-frame clones only and misses some. The sample lists around 200,000 clones, 87% seen once, with approximately 6.2% in the top ten. The sequenced material came from peripheral blood. Receptors originate from a man between 60 and 75 years old who had recovered from COVID-19.

V and J are TRBV27 and TRBJ1-4, with TRBD1 identical over 7 bases. This CDR3 region has 20 residues. Germline V gene lookup returns CDR1 MNHEY and CDR2 SMNVEV (reference sequence). With 2 bases clipped from V and 8 bases from J, the junction kept 23 bases outside the gene matches. CDR3 nucleotides: TGTGCCAGCAGTTTACGAGGGGGCGCTTTACCGAGGGCCGGTCGGGAAAAACTGTTTTTT. Translating it yields CASSLRGGALPRAGREKLFF.

The chain uses TRBV21-1 and TRBJ1-5; TRBD1, as called in the table, went unchecked against the DNA. TRBV21-1 is a pseudogene locus. This CDR3 contains 19 residues. The CDR3 loop reads CASREVQGSLFYSNQPQHF. CDR3 bases: TGTGCCAGCAGGGAGGTACAGGGAAGCCTTTTTTATAGCAATCAGCCCCAGCATTTT.

This clone was detected once. The chain recombines TRBV19 with TRBJ1-5, with D perhaps matching TRBD1 (6 bases). V gave up 6 bases and J gave up 7 bases, with 13 bases separating them. Germline V CDR1 and CDR2: LNHDA, SQIVND (reference sequence). The CDR3 runs 13 residues. The CDR3 nucleotides are TGTGCCAGTAGATATTCAGGGGACCAGCCCCAGCATTTT. This encodes CASRYSGDQPQHF.

This clone was observed a few times. The rearrangement joins TRBV5-6 to TRBJ2-7, with D tentatively TRBD1 (6 bases). The CDR3 length is 16 residues. Germline values: CDR1 SGHDT, CDR2 YYEEEE. V lost 1 base and J lost 2, with 16 bases in between. The CDR3 sequence is CASSLSQGRRPYEQYF. The CDR3 nucleotides are TGTGCCAGCAGCTTGAGCCAGGGGAGACGCCCCTACGAGCAGTACTTC.

The rearrangement joins TRBV7-2 to TRBJ1-3, with 7 bases lining up with TRBD1. Germline V gives CDR1 SGHTA, CDR2 FQGNSA. There are 14 residues in the CDR3. J was trimmed by 4 bases and V by 7 bases; bases with no gene match: 7. The CDR3: CASTHPRGGNTIYF. For the CDR3, the DNA is TGTGCCAGCACCCACCCCAGGGGGGGAAACACCATATATTTT.

The chain has TRBV9 and TRBJ2-2; D may be TRBD2 (7 bases). The V gene lost 0 bases and the J gene lost 6 bases, with 15 bases spanning the gap. Germline V gene data show CDR1 as SGDLS and CDR2 as YYNGEE. The CDR3 spans 16 residues. CDR3 in DNA: TGTGCCAGCAGCGTAGATCCGGGGGGCGGTTCCGGGGAGCTGTTTTTT. Amino acid sequence: CASSVDPGGGSGELFF.

The chain is built from TRBV6-5 and TRBJ1-1, with unresolved D. Germline values: CDR1 MNHEY, CDR2 SVGAGI. This CDR3 comprises 15 residues. The V end lost 2 bases, the J end lost 5 bases, and 15 bases lay between the germline ends. The CDR3 sequence is CASSYRYWAGTEAFF. The CDR3 nucleotides are TGTGCCAGCAGTTACAGGTATTGGGCTGGGACTGAAGCTTTCTTT.

V gene TRBV20-1 combines with J gene TRBJ2-2, with 7 bases aligning to TRBD2. Germline values: CDR1 DFQATT, CDR2 SNEGSKA (reference sequence). V shed 3 bases and J 5 bases; nucleotides not matched to a gene: 12. This CDR3 contains 16 residues. CDR3 amino acids: CSASGRRERPTGELFF. The CDR3 DNA is TGCAGTGCTAGTGGAAGGCGGGAGAGACCGACCGGGGAGCTGTTTTTT.

This chain joins TRBV20-1 and TRBJ2-1; D is perhaps TRBD1 (5 bases). Trimming removed 3 bases at V and 7 bases at J, with 10 bases between. This CDR3 spans 12 amino acids. Germline-derived CDR1 and CDR2 are DFQATT and SNEGSKA (reference sequence). CDR3 region: CSASYGQNEQFF. Written as DNA, the CDR3 is TGCAGTGCTAGTTACGGACAAAATGAGCAGTTCTTC.

The V and J genes are TRBV27 and TRBJ1-6; possible D gene TRBD1, 6 bases. Trimming stripped 2 bases from V and 6 bases from J, with 17 bases between. The length of the CDR3 is 17 residues. Germline assignment: CDR1 MNHEY and CDR2 SMNVEV (reference sequence). This CDR3 reads CASSLIGGLVSNSPLHF. The CDR3 bases are TGTGCCAGCAGTTTAATCGGGGGGCTGGTATCTAATTCACCCCTCCACTTT.

This chain connects TRBV2 to TRBJ2-7; TRBD2 matches at 9 bases. Per germline, CDR1 SNHLY and CDR2 FYNNEI. There are 15 residues in the CDR3. Trimming removed 6 bases from V and 0 bases from J; junction bases left unmatched: 6. CDR3: CASRRAGGSSYEQYF. CDR3 coding DNA: TGTGCCAGCAGAAGGGCGGGAGGGAGCTCCTACGAGCAGTACTTC.

The DNA for the CDR3 is TGTGCCAGCAGCCTCCTAACTCAGCGGGAGAGGGACGAGCAGTACTTC. This codes for CASSLLTQRERDEQYF. This chain links TRBV7-8 with TRBJ2-7; 8 bases line up with TRBD2. CDR3 length equals 16 residues. J gave up 5 bases and V 5 bases, and 14 bases lay outside the gene matches. In germline, CDR1 is SGHVS, CDR2 FQNEAQ.

This chain uses TRBV19 with TRBJ2-1, with D possibly matching TRBD1 (6 bases). Germline lookup yields CDR1 LNHDA and CDR2 SQIVND (reference sequence). V lost 3 bases to trimming and J lost 8 bases, with 14 bases between them. The CDR3 is 14 residues long. CDR3 nucleotide sequence: TGTGCCAGTAGTATTCGACAGACAGGCGATGAGCAGTTCTTC. Translating gives CASSIRQTGDEQFF.

This clone occurred once. The chain recombines TRBV9 with TRBJ2-2; 9 bases line up with TRBD2. Germline CDR1 reads SGDLS; CDR2 reads YYNGEE. Trimming took 3 bases from V and 7 from J; bases not matched to a gene: 10. This CDR3 has 16 amino acids. For the CDR3, the DNA is TGTGCCAGCAGCGGGACTAGCGTTAAAGGAAACGGGGAGCTGTTTTTT. Translation gives CASSGTSVKGNGELFF.

V usage is TRBV27 and J usage is TRBJ1-1; D remains ambiguous. Germline V gene data show CDR1 as MNHEY and CDR2 as SMNVEV (reference sequence). The CDR3 totals 13 residues. V lost 0 bases to trimming and J lost 3 bases, with 5 bases between them. The CDR3 nucleotides are TGTGCCAGCAGTTTATCGGCCGACACTGAAGCTTTCTTT. This sequence encodes CASSLSADTEAFF.

This clone was observed a single time. The chain has TRBV12-3 or TRBV12-4 and TRBJ1-1; 7 bases are a match to TRBD1. Trimming removed 6 bases from V and 6 bases from J; junction bases left unmatched: 7. The CDR3 contains 13 residues. Written as DNA, the CDR3 is TGTGCCAGCAGCCAAGGGGGACAGTCTGAAGCTTTCTTT. The encoded protein is CASSQGGQSEAFF.

The chain carries TRBV21-1 and TRBJ2-1; no check of the table's D call, TRBD2, against the DNA was made. TRBV21-1 is described as a pseudogene. CDR3 length: 18 amino acids. CDR3 DNA: TGTGCCAGCAGCAAAGAGAGAGGGACTAGCGGGGCCTACAATGAGCAGTTCTTC. Encoded protein: CASSKERGTSGAYNEQFF.

The rearrangement joins TRBV28 to TRBJ1-6; D is ambiguous. The CDR3 sequence is 17 residues long. V shed 2 bases and J shed 10 bases, with 21 bases lying between them. CDR1 and CDR2 (germline): MDHEN, SYDVKM. DNA for the CDR3: TGTGCCAGCAGTTTACACTGGCTTGGCTCCTCGGGATCACCCCTCCACTTT. Protein: CASSLHWLGSSGSPLHF.

The chain couples TRBV27 to TRBJ2-7; the D gene is possibly TRBD2 (5 bases). This CDR3 has 15 amino acids. The germline V and J ends were trimmed by 8 bases and 5 bases, with 22 bases remaining between them. Looked up from germline, CDR1 is MNHEY and CDR2 is SMNVEV (reference sequence). CDR3 sequence: CASSPRQRTPHEQYF. The CDR3 nucleotides are TGTGCCAGCTCCCCCCGTCAGCGGACCCCCCACGAGCAGTACTTC.

The chain combines TRBV19 with TRBJ2-6, with 7 nucleotides matching TRBD1. After removal of 1 base from V and 1 base from J, the junction contained 4 bases not matched to a gene. The length of the CDR3 is 17 residues. Germline assignment: CDR1 LNHDA and CDR2 SQIVND (reference sequence). CDR3 nucleotide sequence: TGTGCCAGTAGTATAGGCAGGGGGAGTTCTGGGGCCAACGTCCTGACTTTC. Its protein product is CASSIGRGSSGANVLTF.

CDR3 DNA sequence: TGTGCCAGTAGTCTTGACCCAATTACGGGATCCTCGGCCCGGTGGGGAGCTGAAGCTTTCTTT. Its protein product is CASSLDPITGSSARWGAEAFF. The gene calls are TRBV19 and TRBJ1-1; D gene unclear. This CDR3 comprises 21 residues. CDR1 and CDR2 (germline): LNHDA, SQIVND (reference sequence). The ends were cut back, 5 bases at V and 6 bases at J, with 37 bases in the middle.

The V and J genes are TRBV24-1 and TRBJ2-3; 7 nucleotides match TRBD2. The CDR3 has 16 amino acids. Trimming cost V 3 bases and J 1 base; bases outside gene matches: 6. From germline, CDR1 is KGHDR and CDR2 SFDVKD. In DNA, the CDR3 is TGTGCCACCAGTGATCTCGGCAGCGGGGGCACAGATACGCAGTATTTT. Translating it yields CATSDLGSGGTDTQYF.

V usage is TRBV10-3 and J usage is TRBJ1-5; 8 positions match TRBD1. V gave up 10 bases and J gave up 7 bases; unmatched junction bases: 15. The CDR3 is made up of 15 amino acids. Germline loops: CDR1 ENHRY, CDR2 SYGVKD. CDR3 nucleotides: TGTGCCAGCTCAATCTCGGACAGGGATGAGCAGCCCCAGCATTTT. Its protein product is CASSISDRDEQPQHF.

This clone was detected many times. The chain uses TRBV2 and TRBJ2-1; 8 bases map to TRBD2. CDR3 size: 15 residues. Germline values: CDR1 SNHLY, CDR2 FYNNEI. With V trimmed by 6 bases and J by 1 base, 5 bases remained unmatched. The CDR3 coding sequence is TGTGCCAGCAGCGCCGGGGGGGGTTCCTACAATGAGCAGTTCTTC. As protein: CASSAGGGSYNEQFF.

This clone was detected only once. The chain carries TRBV7-2 and TRBJ2-6, with unresolved D. V was shortened by 3 bases and J by 0 bases, with 3 bases between the two germline ends. This CDR3 spans 14 amino acids. CDR1 and CDR2 (germline): SGHTA, FQGNSA. The CDR3 region has the DNA TGTGCCAGCAGCTTTATCTCTGGGGCCAACGTCCTGACTTTC. This gives the protein CASSFISGANVLTF.

The rearrangement links TRBV6-2 or TRBV6-3 to TRBJ2-1, with 10 bases aligning to TRBD2. Germline CDR1 and CDR2: MNHEY and SVGEGT. With 5 bases clipped from V and 3 bases from J, the junction kept 4 bases outside the gene matches. This CDR3 region has 15 residues. The CDR3 protein is CASSLAGEHYNEQFF. In DNA, the CDR3 is TGTGCCAGCAGTCTAGCGGGGGAACACTACAATGAGCAGTTCTTC.

This chain connects TRBV6-5 to TRBJ1-2; perhaps TRBD1 as D (5 bases). In germline, CDR1 is MNHEY, CDR2 SVGAGI. The CDR3 sequence is 15 residues long. With 10 bases removed from V and 3 bases from J, the gap between germline ends came to 21 bases. The chain's CDR3 is CATIVGPGGDYGYTF. In nucleotides, the CDR3 is TGTGCCACCATCGTGGGCCCGGGAGGGGACTATGGCTACACCTTC.

The chain uses TRBV5-1 and TRBJ2-2, with D tentatively TRBD1 (6 bases). Trimming took off 2 bases at V and 4 bases at J, with 15 bases between the two ends. CDR3 size: 16 residues. Germline loops: CDR1 SGHRS, CDR2 YFSETQ. CDR3: CASSFGQFGSTGELFF. The CDR3 bases are TGCGCCAGCAGCTTCGGACAGTTTGGTTCCACCGGGGAGCTGTTTTTT.

This rearrangement joins TRBV5-5 to TRBJ1-4, with 8 bases matching TRBD1. Per germline, CDR1 SGHKS and CDR2 YYEKEE (reference sequence). The junction had 7 bases not matched to a gene; V was cut back by 5 bases and J by 7 bases. The CDR3 totals 14 residues. The CDR3 DNA is TGTGCCAGCAGAAGGGAGACAGGGGTTGAAAAACTGTTTTTT. As protein: CASRRETGVEKLFF.

V and J are TRBV19 and TRBJ1-2; the match to TRBD1 covers 7 bases. CDR3 length equals 15 residues. Germline V gene lookup returns CDR1 LNHDA and CDR2 SQIVND (reference sequence). With 7 bases clipped from V and 0 bases from J, the junction kept 8 bases outside the gene matches. CDR3 in DNA: TGTGCCAGTAATAGGGACAGCCTATCTAACTATGGCTACACCTTC. Its protein is CASNRDSLSNYGYTF. Full variable domain (missing parts from reference TRBV19 and TRBJ1-2): DGGITQSPKYLFRKEGQNVTLSCEQNLNHDAMYWYRQDPGQGLRLIYYSQIVNDFQKGDIAEGYSVSREKKESFPLTVTSAQKNPTAFYLCASNRDSLSNYGYTFGSGTRLTVV.

The chain has TRBV28 and TRBJ2-7, with D perhaps matching TRBD1 (5 bases). CDR1 and CDR2 (germline): MDHEN, SYDVKM. This CDR3 has 12 residues. V lost 6 bases, J lost 9 bases, and 15 bases lay in between. In DNA, the CDR3 is TGTGCCAGCAGGAGCCAGCAGGGTGGGCAGTACTTC. Translated, it gives CASRSQQGGQYF.